The T cell receptor (beta chain) under discussion was sequenced for a study of T-cell reconstitution after alpha-beta-depleted transplantation in children. Preparing the TCRbeta library involved the use of unique molecular identifiers. TCRdb used MiXCR to reprocess the PCR reads, holding one entry per CDR3 protein. The table has some 200,000 distinct CDR3 sequences, approximately 7% seen once; the top ten hold 4.5% to 6.5%. Study-wide findings and caveats: Some patients' high day-60 TCRbeta diversity was traced to surviving recipient T cells and thymic progenitors. By about two months after transplant, alpha-beta T cells reportedly arose from several hundred graft clones that had expanded. One year post-transplant, T-cell counts and diversity were largely derived from T cells produced anew.

The length of the CDR3 is 15 residues. The V gene's germline CDR1 is MGHRA and CDR2 YSYEKL. Trimming at V came to 6 bases and at J to 7 bases, leaving 10 bases not matched to a gene. Regarding this clonotype: Its antigen is not identified.

The J gene is TRBJ2-7, the V gene TRBV4-1, with 12 bases fitting TRBD2. Sample: PBMCs, taken before TCRalphabeta/CD19-depleted stem cell transplant. The TCR was taken from a boy aged 2 to 9 with acute lymphoblastic leukemia, due to receive a stem cell transplant. The CDR3 DNA follows: TGCGCCAGCAGTTTGCTAGCGGGAGGGCCGGATGAGCAGTACTTC. This codes for CASSLLAGGPDEQYF.